The present T cell receptor beta chain was sequenced within a study of EBV T-cell therapy then PD-1 blockade in nasopharyngeal carcinoma. TCRdb keeps only in-frame clones here, not all; method: immunoSEQ multiplex PCR. This sample carries under 30,000 clones, approximately 84% of them seen once, and the ten largest clones take approximately 28%. Stated treatment: AdE1-LMPpoly-expanded autologous EBV-specific T-cell therapy followed by anti-PD-1 nivolumab. A remark on this clone: Its antigen is not known.

Germline V gives CDR1 MRHNA, CDR2 SNTAGT. The junction had 5 bases not matched to a gene; V was cut back by 3 bases and J by 6 bases. This CDR3 contains 15 residues. The material sequenced was CD8+ T cells from blood, taken between days 50 and 65 from a patient whose treatment included autologous EBV-specific T cells and nivolumab. This clonotype was obtained from a middle-aged man with nasopharyngeal carcinoma. The rearrangement links TRBV6-4 to TRBJ2-3; 11 bases line up with TRBD2. DNA of the CDR3: TGTGCCAGCAGTGAAGGTCTAGCGGGGGGTGATACGCAGTATTTT. Translation: CASSEGLAGGDTQYF.